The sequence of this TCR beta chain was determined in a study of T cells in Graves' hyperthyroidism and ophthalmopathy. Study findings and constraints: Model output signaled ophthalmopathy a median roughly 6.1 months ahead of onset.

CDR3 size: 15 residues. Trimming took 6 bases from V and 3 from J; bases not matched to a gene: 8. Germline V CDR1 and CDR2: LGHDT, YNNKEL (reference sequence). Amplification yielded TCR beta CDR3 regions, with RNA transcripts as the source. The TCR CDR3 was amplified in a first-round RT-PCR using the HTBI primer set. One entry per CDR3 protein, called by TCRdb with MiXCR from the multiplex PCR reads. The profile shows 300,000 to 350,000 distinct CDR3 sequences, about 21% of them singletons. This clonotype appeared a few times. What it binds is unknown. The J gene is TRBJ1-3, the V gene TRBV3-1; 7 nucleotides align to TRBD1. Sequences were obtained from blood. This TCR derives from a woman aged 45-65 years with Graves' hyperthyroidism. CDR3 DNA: TGTGCCAGCAGTACTAGGGGGCGCGTTGGAAACACCATATATTTT. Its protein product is CASSTRGRVGNTIYF.